The rows below give T cell receptor beta chains drawn from one sample of a study of blood T cell repertoires in COVID-19. The assay was immunoSEQ multiplex PCR, and TCRdb's table has in-frame clones only and misses some. The data contain around 270,000 clones, about 86% of them seen just once; the ten biggest clones take up approximately 14%. The sample consisted of peripheral blood. The receptors were sampled from a person aged 65 to 79 with COVID-19, enrolled during active disease. The CDR3 runs from the conserved cysteine through the conserved F or W. Fields, in order: J gene, V gene, clone size, CDR3 protein. The listing skips clone size in some rows; elsewhere it reads once, few, many or a size class.

TRBJ2-1,TRBV7-9,.,CASRTGQANLDEQFF
TRBJ1-1,TRBV30,.,CAWSIQGGTEAFF
TRBJ2-2,TRBV5-1,.,CASSPGLPGELFF
TRBJ1-4,TRBV18,few,CASSPRVFGEKLFF
TRBJ2-1,TRBV5-5,.,CASSFFGQGVNEQFF
TRBJ1-1,TRBV29-1,.,CSVQGATEAFF
TRBJ2-3,TRBV7-2,once,CASSLRVFSTSGFTDTQYF
TRBJ1-4,TRBV5-1,.,CASTIDGTGVEKLFF
TRBJ1-6,TRBV4-2,.,CASSPGGDGSGSPLHF
TRBJ2-7,TRBV28,few,CASSHGGGGGNYEQYF
TRBJ1-2,TRBV4-1,.,CASSPAPGVHGYTF
TRBJ2-5,TRBV27,.,CASSLSDRQETQYF
TRBJ1-2,TRBV28,.,CASRKQGANYGYTF
TRBJ2-7,TRBV4-2,.,CASSQEATVYEQYF
TRBJ2-7,TRBV28,.,CASEGGVPYEQYF
TRBJ2-1,TRBV25-1,.,CASSDLAGGPGSNEQFF
TRBJ2-7,TRBV2,.,CASTRTSVAYEQYF
TRBJ1-2,TRBV5-8,.,CASSLDQGPWGYTF
TRBJ2-3,TRBV19,.,CASSNPTSKGSPDTQYF
TRBJ1-1,TRBV28,few,CASSFDRGFRSEAFF
TRBJ1-2,TRBV28,.,CASSGGDSYGYTF
TRBJ2-2,TRBV14,.,CASSQGITGTPNTGELFF